This TCR beta chain was sequenced during a study of T-cell memory formation after mild COVID-19 (dated by TCRdb to 2020 to 2022). Some background on the complete study: TCR sequence clusters from the two donors were found to be largely donor specific. In a couple of donors, T-cell clones that expanded and contracted after mild COVID-19 were tracked by sequencing TCRalpha and TCRbeta repertoires over time. The cohort comprised two young, previously healthy adult volunteers, one female and one male. Overall results and qualifications from the work: Some responding clones were detected in pre-infection memory, which suggested that pre-existing cross-reactive memory T cells had joined the SARS-CoV-2 response. The second-wave clones that peaked on day 37 were not confirmed to be SARS-CoV-2 specific. Contracting CD4+ clones were found mainly in CM and EM memory subsets, while CD8+ clones were enriched in EMRA. From day 15 to 85, contracting clones showed balanced CD4/CD8 phenotypes, whereas a second wave of clones that expanded from day 15 to 37 leaned towards CD4+. The study included only a couple of mild cases, and larger cohorts that include severe cases with pre-infection samples were judged to be necessary.

PBMCs were isolated by Ficoll-Paque density gradient centrifugation. TCRdb records Illumina NovaSeq 6000 as the sequencer. TCRalpha and TCRbeta cDNA libraries were constructed by 5'RACE with constant-segment primers, with sample barcodes and unique molecular identifiers being introduced. RNA was extracted from every sample with Trizol reagent. Libraries were amplified in two PCR steps, with a second sample barcode and Illumina TruSeq adapters added in the second step. Libraries were sequenced on an Illumina NovaSeq with 2 x 150 bp paired-end reads. As for the authors' bioinformatics: The reads were demultiplexed and collapsed into UMI-guided consensus sequences using migec v1.2.7. Using mixcr v2.1.11, the UMI consensuses were aligned to TRA and TRB V and J templates and assembled into clonotypes. A clonotype was counted as expanded or contracted only if both edgeR and NoisET called the change significant, with noise models trained on biological replicates. For edgeR calls, the thresholds were a false discovery rate-adjusted p below 0.01 and a log2 fold-change of 1. As an exploratory analysis of dynamics, max-normalized trajectories of the 1000 most abundant clonotypes were examined with PCA combined with hierarchical clustering. Separately sequenced CD4+ and CD8+ repertoires were used to assign a CD4 or CD8 phenotype to each responding clone. Through fastp at Q25 and MiXCR, TCRdb rebuilt clones from the public reads, retaining in-frame beta chains. Each entry merges the rows of one CDR3 protein and shows their most common DNA and genes. The V and J calls were not made by the authors but by TCRdb's processing. This sample lists about 340,000 distinct CDR3 sequences; under 15% were detected once. The ten largest clones add up to approximately 20% of the sample.

This clonotype was seen repeatedly, ten times or more. Its antigen is not yet known. It has no much larger one-base neighbor in the sample; base qualities were not kept. The CDR3 runs 16 residues from the cysteine to the phenylalanine. Only the CDR3 region is kept as DNA, spanning 48 bases read in frame from base 1. According to the germline V gene, CDR1 reads SQVTM and CDR2 reads ANQGSEA. V was cut back by 0 bases and J by 5 bases, leaving a gap of 17 bases between them. This TCR derives from a man between 18 and 29 years old who had mild COVID-19 (a few samples of this study predate the infection). The sample titles of this study are shuffled in the database, so cell type and time point are left out; the donor was told from shared clones. The chain was built from TRBV29-1 and TRBJ2-1, with the D gene possibly TRBD1 or TRBD2, each one fitting 7 bases. The sequenced sample consisted of PBMCs or a T cell subset sorted from them (not recorded which). Here the CDR3 is given as CSVEDLGRGGNNEQFF. In nucleotide form, the sequence is TGCAGCGTTGAAGATCTCGGCAGGGGGGGGAACAATGAGCAGTTCTTC.